These T cell receptor beta chains were read from a single sample in a study of PD-1 blockade in classical Hodgkin lymphoma. Some clones are missing from TCRdb's copy, which holds only in-frame ones; the method was immunoSEQ multiplex PCR. There are about 94,000 clones in the sample; roughly 87% occur only once, and about 10% lies in the top ten. Here the sequenced sample was peripheral blood mononuclear cells (PBMCs), taken before the second cycle of nivolumab. Source of these receptors: a human donor with classical Hodgkin lymphoma. Both conserved end residues are part of each CDR3. A D gene is named only where the DNA matches it firmly. The size field is filled for only some rows; it gives once, few, many or a size class.

D: .
size: .
V: TRBV7-8
J: TRBJ1-1
CDR3: CASSYYRDTEAFF
DNA: TGTGCCAGCAGCTACTACAGAGACACTGAAGCTTTCTTT

D: .
size: few
V: TRBV28
J: TRBJ1-5
CDR3: CASSADRLNQPQHF
DNA: TGTGCCAGCAGTGCGGACAGACTCAATCAGCCCCAGCATTTT

D: TRBD1
size: .
V: TRBV6-5
J: TRBJ1-6
CDR3: CASSSGGGSPLHF
DNA: TGTGCCAGCAGTTCAGGGGGCGGTTCACCCCTCCACTTT

D: TRBD2
size: .
V: TRBV6-5
J: TRBJ2-2
CDR3: CASSTLAGVAGELFF
DNA: TGTGCCAGCAGCACCCTTGCGGGAGTGGCCGGGGAGCTGTTTTTT

D: .
size: .
V: TRBV27
J: TRBJ2-7
CDR3: CASSTSYEQYF
DNA: TGTGCCAGCAGTACGAGCTACGAGCAGTACTTC

D: TRBD1
size: .
V: TRBV30
J: TRBJ1-4
CDR3: CAWSTETGKYEKLFF
DNA: TGTGCCTGGAGTACTGAGACAGGGAAGTATGAAAAACTGTTTTTT

D: TRBD1
size: once
V: TRBV28
J: TRBJ2-1
CDR3: CASRGDRALYNEQFF
DNA: TGTGCCAGCAGGGGAGACAGGGCCCTTTACAATGAGCAGTTCTTC

D: .
size: .
V: TRBV19
J: TRBJ2-1
CDR3: CASSIVLGISYNEQFF
DNA: TGTGCCAGTAGTATAGTTCTAGGTATATCCTACAATGAGCAGTTCTTC

D: TRBD1
size: .
V: TRBV2
J: TRBJ1-2
CDR3: CASNRDSRGGYGYTF
DNA: TGTGCCAGCAACAGGGACAGCCGGGGTGGCTATGGCTACACCTTC

D: .
size: .
V: TRBV5-1
J: TRBJ2-7
CDR3: CASSLEHGYEQYF
DNA: TGCGCCAGCAGCTTGGAACATGGCTACGAGCAGTACTTC

D: .
size: .
V: TRBV5-1
J: TRBJ1-1
CDR3: CASSLGQTFTEAFF
DNA: TGCGCCAGCAGCCTCGGACAGACTTTCACTGAAGCTTTCTTT

D: .
size: .
V: TRBV28
J: TRBJ1-2
CDR3: CASSLSRVAQLGGYTF
DNA: TGTGCCAGCAGTTTATCCAGGGTCGCGCAGCTAGGTGGCTACACCTTC